A selection of T cell receptor beta chains follows, all from one sample in a study of blood T cell repertoires in COVID-19. The table came from immunoSEQ multiplex PCR; TCRdb's copy has only in-frame clones and leaves some out. The sample lists roughly 130,000 clones, 65% to 85% occurring once. Sequencing used peripheral blood. These receptors were collected from a man in his sixties or seventies with acute or convalescent COVID-19. Both conserved end residues are part of each CDR3. Fields, in order: V gene, D gene, clone size, J gene, CDR3 length, CDR3 DNA, CDR3 protein. A D gene is named only where the DNA matches it firmly. Clone size is shown for a subset of rows, as once, few, many or a class of expanded clone.

v_gene: TRBV7-9; d_gene: NA; abundance: NA; j_gene: TRBJ2-5; len: 14; CDR3nt: TGTGCCAGCAGCTTAGACCAGGGCCGAGAGACCCAGTACTTC; CDR3aa: CASSLDQGRETQYF
v_gene: TRBV20-1; d_gene: NA; abundance: NA; j_gene: TRBJ2-2; len: 14; CDR3nt: TGCAGTGCTAGTCAGGGTTCGAACACCGGGGAGCTGTTTTTT; CDR3aa: CSASQGSNTGELFF
v_gene: TRBV2; d_gene: NA; abundance: once; j_gene: TRBJ2-1; len: 11; CDR3nt: TGTGCCAGCAGGGCTAGCAATGAGCAGTTCTTC; CDR3aa: CASRASNEQFF
v_gene: TRBV9; d_gene: TRBD1; abundance: NA; j_gene: TRBJ2-1; len: 16; CDR3nt: TGTGCCAGCAGCCCCCGAAGGGGGACAGGGGGCAATGAGCAGTTCTTC; CDR3aa: CASSPRRGTGGNEQFF
v_gene: TRBV11-1; d_gene: NA; abundance: NA; j_gene: TRBJ1-1; len: 15; CDR3nt: TGTGCCAGCAGCTTAGGTCCGCGGGGGAACACTGAAGCTTTCTTT; CDR3aa: CASSLGPRGNTEAFF
v_gene: TRBV7-9; d_gene: TRBD1; abundance: NA; j_gene: TRBJ2-3; len: 14; CDR3nt: TGTGCCAGCAGCTCCCGGACAGGGGCAGATACGCAGTATTTT; CDR3aa: CASSSRTGADTQYF
v_gene: TRBV2; d_gene: TRBD1; abundance: once; j_gene: TRBJ1-2; len: 12; CDR3nt: TGTGCCAGCAGGGGACAGGACTATGGCTACACCTTC; CDR3aa: CASRGQDYGYTF
v_gene: TRBV14; d_gene: NA; abundance: NA; j_gene: TRBJ1-2; len: 13; CDR3nt: TGTGCCAGCAGCCAGAACCCCCCGGTGGGCTACACCTTC; CDR3aa: CASSQNPPVGYTF
v_gene: TRBV28; d_gene: TRBD2; abundance: NA; j_gene: TRBJ2-5; len: 15; CDR3nt: TGTGCCAGCAGTCCCCCCCAGCGGGGGGGGGAGACCCAGTACTTC; CDR3aa: CASSPPQRGGETQYF
v_gene: TRBV10-3; d_gene: TRBD1; abundance: NA; j_gene: TRBJ1-5; len: 15; CDR3nt: TGTGCCATCAGTGAGGGGACAGGGATGGGTCAGCCCCAGCATTTT; CDR3aa: CAISEGTGMGQPQHF
v_gene: TRBV11-3; d_gene: NA; abundance: NA; j_gene: TRBJ2-1; len: 15; CDR3nt: TGTGCCAGCAGCTTAGATAGGGGGTCCTACAATGAGCAGTTCTTC; CDR3aa: CASSLDRGSYNEQFF
v_gene: TRBV5-4; d_gene: NA; abundance: NA; j_gene: TRBJ1-6; len: 14; CDR3nt: TGTGCCAGCAGCTATACAGGGCACAATTCACCCCTCCACTTT; CDR3aa: CASSYTGHNSPLHF
v_gene: TRBV6-5; d_gene: NA; abundance: NA; j_gene: TRBJ1-1; len: 15; CDR3nt: TGTGCCAGCAGTTACGGCGGGTCCCTGAACACTGAAGCTTTCTTT; CDR3aa: CASSYGGSLNTEAFF
v_gene: TRBV5-1; d_gene: TRBD2; abundance: NA; j_gene: TRBJ2-3; len: 16; CDR3nt: TGCGCCAGCCGGGGGGGCTTTGAAGCTAGCACAGATACGCAGTATTTT; CDR3aa: CASRGGFEASTDTQYF
v_gene: TRBV2; d_gene: NA; abundance: NA; j_gene: TRBJ1-1; len: 12; CDR3nt: TGTGCCAGCAGTGAACAGAACACTGAAGCTTTCTTT; CDR3aa: CASSEQNTEAFF
v_gene: TRBV5-1; d_gene: NA; abundance: NA; j_gene: TRBJ2-1; len: 14; CDR3nt: TGCGCCAGCACCCGACAAGCGCCCGGGGATGAGCAGTTCTTC; CDR3aa: CASTRQAPGDEQFF
v_gene: TRBV28; d_gene: NA; abundance: NA; j_gene: TRBJ1-2; len: 14; CDR3nt: TGTGCCAGCAGTTTACCGGCAGGTCTCTTTAGCTACACCTTC; CDR3aa: CASSLPAGLFSYTF
v_gene: TRBV3-1/TRBV3-2; d_gene: TRBD2; abundance: NA; j_gene: TRBJ2-1; len: 16; CDR3nt: TGTGCCAGCAGCCCCATGGGACTAGCGGGGCTGGGTGAGCAGTTCTTC; CDR3aa: CASSPMGLAGLGEQFF
v_gene: TRBV3-1/TRBV3-2; d_gene: TRBD2; abundance: NA; j_gene: TRBJ2-3; len: 18; CDR3nt: TGTGCCAGCAGCCAAGATTTGGCGGGGGGGCCAGGGTACGATACGCAGTATTTT; CDR3aa: CASSQDLAGGPGYDTQYF
v_gene: TRBV6-6; d_gene: TRBD1; abundance: NA; j_gene: TRBJ1-1; len: 15; CDR3nt: TGTGCCAGCAGTTACCGACAGGGGTCTACCACTGAAGCTTTCTTT; CDR3aa: CASSYRQGSTTEAFF
v_gene: TRBV20-1; d_gene: NA; abundance: NA; j_gene: TRBJ1-2; len: 13; CDR3nt: TGCAGTGCTAGTCTACAGGGCCTCTCGGGCTACACCTTC; CDR3aa: CSASLQGLSGYTF
v_gene: TRBV19; d_gene: TRBD1; abundance: NA; j_gene: TRBJ1-3; len: 15; CDR3nt: TGTGCCAGTACCTCGACAGGGTACTCTGGAAACACCATATATTTT; CDR3aa: CASTSTGYSGNTIYF
v_gene: TRBV10-1; d_gene: TRBD1; abundance: few; j_gene: TRBJ2-3; len: 13; CDR3nt: TGCGCCAGCAGTGGGGACAGCCCAGATACGCAGTATTTT; CDR3aa: CASSGDSPDTQYF
v_gene: TRBV19; d_gene: NA; abundance: NA; j_gene: TRBJ2-3; len: 15; CDR3nt: TGTGCCAGTAGCCAGCGGGCCTCTAGCACAGATACGCAGTATTTT; CDR3aa: CASSQRASSTDTQYF
v_gene: TRBV10-3; d_gene: TRBD1; abundance: NA; j_gene: TRBJ2-2; len: 16; CDR3nt: TGTGCCATCAGTGGGTCCGGGACAGCGAACACCGGGGAGCTGTTTTTT; CDR3aa: CAISGSGTANTGELFF
v_gene: TRBV6-6; d_gene: TRBD1; abundance: NA; j_gene: TRBJ1-1; len: 15; CDR3nt: TGTGCCAGCAGACTCTACAGGGGAATGAACACTGAAGCTTTCTTT; CDR3aa: CASRLYRGMNTEAFF
v_gene: TRBV19; d_gene: NA; abundance: NA; j_gene: TRBJ1-5; len: 12; CDR3nt: TGTGCCAGTAGTCCACAGGCACAGCCCCAGCATTTT; CDR3aa: CASSPQAQPQHF